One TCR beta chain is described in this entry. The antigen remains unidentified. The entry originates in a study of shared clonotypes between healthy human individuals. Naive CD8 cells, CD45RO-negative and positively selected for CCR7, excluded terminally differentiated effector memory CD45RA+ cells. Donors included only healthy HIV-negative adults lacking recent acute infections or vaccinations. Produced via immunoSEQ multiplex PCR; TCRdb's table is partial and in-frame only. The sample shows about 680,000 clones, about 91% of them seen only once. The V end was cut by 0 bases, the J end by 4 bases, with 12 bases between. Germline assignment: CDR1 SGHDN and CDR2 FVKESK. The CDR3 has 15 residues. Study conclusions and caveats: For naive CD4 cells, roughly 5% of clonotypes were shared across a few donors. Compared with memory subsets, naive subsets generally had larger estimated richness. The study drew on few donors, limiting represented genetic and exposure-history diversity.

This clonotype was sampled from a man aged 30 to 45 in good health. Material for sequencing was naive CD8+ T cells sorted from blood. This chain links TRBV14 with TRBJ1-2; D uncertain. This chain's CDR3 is CASSQDRGLAYGYTF. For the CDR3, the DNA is TGTGCCAGCAGCCAAGATCGGGGTTTGGCCTATGGCTACACCTTC.